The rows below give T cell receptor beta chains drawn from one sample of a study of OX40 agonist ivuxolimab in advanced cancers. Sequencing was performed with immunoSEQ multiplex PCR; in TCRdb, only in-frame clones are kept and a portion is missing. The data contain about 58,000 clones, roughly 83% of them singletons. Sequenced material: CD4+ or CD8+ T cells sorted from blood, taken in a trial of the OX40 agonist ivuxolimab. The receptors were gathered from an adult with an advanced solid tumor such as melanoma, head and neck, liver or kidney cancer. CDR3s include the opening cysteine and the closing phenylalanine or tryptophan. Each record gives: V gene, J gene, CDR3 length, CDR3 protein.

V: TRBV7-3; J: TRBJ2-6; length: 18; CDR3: CASSLRGDKYSGANVLTF
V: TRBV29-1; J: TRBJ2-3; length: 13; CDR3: CSVGADRTDTQYF
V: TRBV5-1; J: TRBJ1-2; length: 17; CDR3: CASSLAGGGNVGYGYTF
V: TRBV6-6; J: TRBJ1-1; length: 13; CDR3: CASSYSTGREAFF
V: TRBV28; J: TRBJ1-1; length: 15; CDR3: CASSLGSRMNTEAFF
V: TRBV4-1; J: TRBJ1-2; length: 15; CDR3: CASSPEARTGGLFAF
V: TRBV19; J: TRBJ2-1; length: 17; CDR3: CASSQKILAGGPYEQFF
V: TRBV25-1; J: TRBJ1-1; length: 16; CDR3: CASSPSWDRGGAEAFF
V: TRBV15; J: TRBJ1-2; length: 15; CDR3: CATSSAVGIGYGYTF
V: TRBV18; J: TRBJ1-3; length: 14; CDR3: CASSLGSSGNTIYF
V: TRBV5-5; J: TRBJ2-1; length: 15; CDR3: CASSWRLAGANEQFF
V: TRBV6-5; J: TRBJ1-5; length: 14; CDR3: CASSRDRFAQPQHF
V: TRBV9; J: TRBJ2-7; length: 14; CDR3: CASSVGPSPGEQYF
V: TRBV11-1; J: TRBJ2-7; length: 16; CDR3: CASSLSPGQGLHEQYF
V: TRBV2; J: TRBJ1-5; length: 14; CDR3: CASSEGRGQQPQHF
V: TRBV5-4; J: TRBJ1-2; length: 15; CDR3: CASSLEWTERTGYTF
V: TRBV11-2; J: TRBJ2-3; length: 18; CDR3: CASSLVSWTGYLADTQYF
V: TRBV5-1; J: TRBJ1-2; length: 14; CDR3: CASSPRDRFVGYTF
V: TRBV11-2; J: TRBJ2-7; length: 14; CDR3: CASSAGGSAYEQYF
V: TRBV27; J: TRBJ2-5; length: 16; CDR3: CASKRGLAGGGETQYF
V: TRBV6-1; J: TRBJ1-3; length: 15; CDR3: CASSEYRGGGNTIYF
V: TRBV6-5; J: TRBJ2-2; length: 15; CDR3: CASRSGGAATGELFF
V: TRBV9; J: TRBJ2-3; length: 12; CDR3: CASSVQGDTQYF
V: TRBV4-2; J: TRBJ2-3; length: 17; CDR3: CASGTRGSQGVVDTQYF
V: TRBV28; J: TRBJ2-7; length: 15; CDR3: CASRSSGRGTYEQYF
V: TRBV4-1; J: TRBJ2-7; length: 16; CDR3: CASSQASQTASYEQYF